This note documents a single TCR beta chain sequence. Antigen specificity is unknown. The data were produced by immunoSEQ multiplex PCR, yet TCRdb's version contains in-frame clones alone and is incomplete. The sample has some 110,000 clones, more than 80% seen once; the top ten hold more than 6.5%. The record originates from a study of radiotherapy plus CTLA-4 blockade in lung cancer. Study findings and constraints: Increased serum interferon-beta after radiation also reportedly predicted response strongly. TCR clones from tumors expanded in blood after radiotherapy plus ipilimumab.

The CDR3 runs 10 residues. Trimming left V 6 bases short and J 7 bases short, with 5 bases between. Looked up from germline, CDR1 is SGDLS and CDR2 is YYNGEE. Lung cancer patients with chemo-refractory metastatic non-small-cell disease were given focal radiation plus CTLA-4 blockade with ipilimumab. The rearrangement joins TRBV9 to TRBJ2-1; D is ambiguous. The starting material was peripheral blood, obtained from a patient treated with radiotherapy plus ipilimumab. The sequence came from a human donor with non-small cell lung cancer that progressed on radiotherapy plus ipilimumab. The CDR3: CASNRNEQFF. Written as DNA, the CDR3 is TGTGCCAGCAACAGAAATGAGCAGTTCTTC.